The present T cell receptor (beta chain) was sequenced within a study of T cell responses to AZD1222 COVID-19 vaccine. The overall study: Pooled together were second doses at about 4 or about 12 weeks.

Clones were sequenced by immunoSEQ multiplex PCR, and TCRdb holds only the in-frame ones, with some missing. Of around 140,000 clones detected, 93% appear once; the ten largest clones hold 5% to 5.5%. The CDR3 contains 15 residues. Germline values: CDR1 SGHVS, CDR2 FQNEAQ. Trimming at V came to 3 bases and at J to 4 bases, leaving 3 bases not matched to a gene. Study results and caveats: Only a handful of people who got AZD1222 tested seropositive at baseline.

Note on this clone: What it recognizes is unknown.

The receptor was isolated from an adult in good health. This sample comprised peripheral blood, obtained on day 0 of AZD1222 vaccination. V gene TRBV7-8 combines with J gene TRBJ2-6; 7 nucleotides agree with TRBD2. The CDR3 protein is CASSLRESGANVLTF. DNA for the CDR3: TGTGCCAGCAGCTTGCGGGAGTCCGGGGCCAACGTCCTGACTTTC. Filled out from reference TRBV7-8 and TRBJ2-6, the complete variable domain reads GAGVSQSPRYKVAKRGQDVALRCDPISGHVSLFWYQQALGQGPEFLTYFQNEAQLDKSGLPSDRFFAERPEGSVSTLKIQRTQQEDSAVYLCASSLRESGANVLTFGAGSRLTVL.